These 14 T cell receptor beta chains were sequenced from one sample in a study of cytomegalovirus exposure and HLA in healthy donors. The study ran its PCR with 60 Vbeta and 13 Jbeta primers. The protocol was immunoSEQ multiplex PCR, while the TCRdb copy is restricted to in-frame clones and leaves out a portion. Here the sample spans 150,000 to 200,000 clones, roughly 77% being singletons. The sequenced material came from PBMCs. The receptor set was obtained from a woman aged 45-60 years in good health and CMV-seronegative.

This chain connects TRBV27 to TRBJ2-1; 8 nucleotides agree with TRBD2. This CDR3 spans 14 amino acids. Germline CDR1 MNHEY, CDR2 SMNVEV (reference sequence). After removal of 2 bases from V and 8 bases from J, the junction contained 5 bases not matched to a gene. For the CDR3, the DNA is TGTGCCAGCAGTTTAGTGCGGGGGGTTGATGAGCAGTTCTTC. Encoded protein: CASSLVRGVDEQFF.

The V gene is TRBV10-3, the J gene TRBJ2-5; TRBD2 matches at 7 bases. With V trimmed by 2 bases and J by 0 bases, 6 bases remained unmatched. The CDR3 is 16 amino acids. Germline V lookup: CDR1 ENHRY, CDR2 SYGVKD. CDR3 sequence reads: CAISERDYSYQETQYF. The CDR3 region has the DNA TGTGCCATCAGTGAGAGGGACTACAGTTACCAAGAGACCCAGTACTTC.

This chain links TRBV6-6 with TRBJ2-2; TRBD1 matches 9 bases. Trimming at V came to 2 bases and at J to 5 bases, leaving 6 bases not matched to a gene. The CDR3 has 16 amino acids. Germline V gene data show CDR1 as MNHNY and CDR2 as SVGAGI (reference sequence). Here the CDR3 DNA reads TGTGCCAGCAGTTACCGGGACAGGGTGTGGACCGGGGAGCTGTTTTTT. Translation: CASSYRDRVWTGELFF.

This sequence joins TRBV28 and TRBJ1-2; TRBD1 is a possible D gene (5 bases). The V end was cut by 3 bases, the J end by 2 bases, with 10 bases between. This CDR3 spans 14 amino acids. Per germline, CDR1 MDHEN and CDR2 SYDVKM. The CDR3: CASSFIRGNYGYTF. In DNA form, the CDR3 reads TGTGCCAGCAGTTTTATCCGGGGGAACTATGGCTACACCTTC.

The gene calls are TRBV6-1 and TRBJ2-1, with a possible D match to TRBD1 (6 bases). Trimming took off 6 bases at V and 4 bases at J, with 13 bases between the two ends. CDR3 size: 14 residues. Germline V gives CDR1 MNHNS, CDR2 SASEGT. The CDR3 sequence: CASRDRRRYNEQFF. CDR3 bases: TGTGCCAGCAGAGACAGGCGAAGGTACAATGAGCAGTTCTTC.

This clone has more than one count but fewer than ten. This chain joins TRBV13 and TRBJ2-5; TRBD1 is a possible D gene (5 bases). CDR3 length equals 16 residues. Looked up from germline, CDR1 is PRHDT and CDR2 is FYEKMQ (reference sequence). Trimming took 5 bases from V and 5 from J, leaving 21 bases between them. In DNA form, the CDR3 reads TGTGCCAGCAGCAAAAGGGGTACTTGGGATGGGGAGACCCAGTACTTC. Translation: CASSKRGTWDGETQYF.

V is TRBV5-4 and J is TRBJ1-4; 7 bases map to TRBD1. The V gene's germline CDR1 is SGHNT and CDR2 YYREEE (reference sequence). This CDR3 contains 16 residues. V gave up 0 bases and J gave up 2 bases; unmatched junction bases: 4. DNA of the CDR3: TGTGCCAGCAGCTTGGCCGGGGGACAGACTAATGAAAAACTGTTTTTT. Translated, it gives CASSLAGGQTNEKLFF.

Only a few counts were recorded for this clone. V gene TRBV5-4 combines with J gene TRBJ1-4, with 11 nucleotides matching TRBD1. J was trimmed by 7 bases and V by 0 bases; bases with no gene match: 2. The germline CDR1 and CDR2 sequences are SGHNT and YYREEE (reference sequence). The CDR3 consists of 15 residues. This CDR3 reads CASSLAGTGGEKLFF. CDR3 DNA sequence: TGTGCCAGCAGCTTGGCCGGGACAGGGGGTGAAAAACTGTTTTTT.

This clone occurred once. The chain combines TRBV7-8 with TRBJ2-7; D uncertain. Between the trimmed V and J ends, which lost 0 bases and 3 bases, there was a span of 6 bases. The V gene's germline CDR1 is SGHVS and CDR2 FQNEAQ. CDR3 length: 13 residues. This CDR3 reads CASSLAALYEQYF. CDR3 sequence (DNA): TGTGCCAGCAGCTTAGCCGCGCTCTACGAGCAGTACTTC.

This rearrangement joins TRBV7-2 to TRBJ1-2, with TRBD1 identical over 10 bases. CDR1 is SGHTA and CDR2 is FQGNSA in the germline V gene. The CDR3 is made up of 16 amino acids. The V gene end was trimmed by 5 bases and the J gene end by 8 bases; junction bases not matched to a gene: 14. The CDR3 DNA follows: TGTGCCAGCAGCCGCATGCAGACAGGGGGCGAAGGGGGCTACACCTTC. Its translation is CASSRMQTGGEGGYTF.

The J gene is TRBJ1-2, the V gene TRBV5-4; no reliable D call. The germline CDR1 and CDR2 sequences are SGHNT and YYREEE (reference sequence). The CDR3 spans 13 residues. Trimming shortened V by 9 bases and J by 2 bases, and 14 bases separated the two germline ends. CDR3 bases: TGTGCCATCGCGATCCAAGTAAACTATGGCTACACCTTC. This encodes CAIAIQVNYGYTF. The full variable domain, in which reference TRBV5-4 and TRBJ1-2 provide the parts outside the CDR3, is ETGVTQSPTHLIKTRGQQVTLRCSSQSGHNTVSWYQQALGQGPQFIFQYYREEENGRGNFPPRFSGLQFPNYSSELNVNALELDDSALYLCAIAIQVNYGYTFGSGTRLTVV.

This chain links TRBV11-1 with TRBJ2-3; TRBD2 aligns across 7 bases. Germline values: CDR1 SGHAT, CDR2 FQDESV (reference sequence). The length of the CDR3 is 16 residues. Trimming cost V 1 base and J 2 bases; bases outside gene matches: 6. The CDR3 region is CASSLDPAGITDTQYF. The CDR3 DNA reads as TGTGCCAGCAGCTTAGATCCAGCGGGGATCACAGATACGCAGTATTTT.

This chain links TRBV10-3 with TRBJ2-7, with TRBD2 matching over 10 bases. This CDR3 region has 17 residues. V trimming: 5 bases; J trimming: 0 bases; junction bases outside the gene matches: 10. CDR1 is ENHRY and CDR2 is SYGVKD in the germline V gene. The CDR3 protein is CAISLAGETYSSYEQYF. CDR3 DNA: TGTGCCATCAGTCTAGCGGGAGAGACGTACAGCTCCTACGAGCAGTACTTC.

The CDR3 loop reads CAISESMAGSYNEQFF. CDR3 sequence (DNA): TGTGCCATCAGTGAGTCGATGGCAGGCTCCTACAATGAGCAGTTCTTC. The rearrangement joins TRBV10-3 to TRBJ2-1; D is ambiguous. The germline CDR1 and CDR2 sequences are ENHRY and SYGVKD. The ends were cut back, 0 bases at V and 0 bases at J, with 9 bases in the middle. The CDR3 covers 16 residues.